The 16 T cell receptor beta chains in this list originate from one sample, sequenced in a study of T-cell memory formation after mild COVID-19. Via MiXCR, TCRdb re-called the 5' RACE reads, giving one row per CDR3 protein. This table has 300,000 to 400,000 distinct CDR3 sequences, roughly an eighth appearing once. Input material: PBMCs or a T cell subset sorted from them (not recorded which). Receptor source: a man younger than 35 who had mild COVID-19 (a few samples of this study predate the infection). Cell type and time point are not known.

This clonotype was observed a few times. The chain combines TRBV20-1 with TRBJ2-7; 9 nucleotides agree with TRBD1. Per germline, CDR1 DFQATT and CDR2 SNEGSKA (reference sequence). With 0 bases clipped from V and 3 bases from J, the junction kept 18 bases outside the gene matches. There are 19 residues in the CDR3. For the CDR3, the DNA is TGCAGTGCTAGAGATTCCGGGACAGGGACTTGGGTAGTAGACTACGAGCAGTACTTC. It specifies CSARDSGTGTWVVDYEQYF.

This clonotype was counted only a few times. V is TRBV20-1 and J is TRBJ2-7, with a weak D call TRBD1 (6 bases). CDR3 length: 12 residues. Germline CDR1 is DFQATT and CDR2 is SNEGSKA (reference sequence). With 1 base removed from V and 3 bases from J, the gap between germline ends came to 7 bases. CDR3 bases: TGCAGTGCTAGAGTACAGGGCTACGAGCAGTACTTC. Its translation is CSARVQGYEQYF.

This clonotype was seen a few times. The CDR3 protein is CAISESNPSYEQYF. As DNA, the CDR3 is TGTGCCATCAGTGAGTCGAACCCCTCCTACGAGCAGTACTTC. V and J are TRBV10-3 and TRBJ2-7; the D is unclear. V dropped 0 bases and J dropped 0 bases, with 6 bases sitting between them. CDR3 length: 14 residues. Germline lookup yields CDR1 ENHRY and CDR2 SYGVKD.

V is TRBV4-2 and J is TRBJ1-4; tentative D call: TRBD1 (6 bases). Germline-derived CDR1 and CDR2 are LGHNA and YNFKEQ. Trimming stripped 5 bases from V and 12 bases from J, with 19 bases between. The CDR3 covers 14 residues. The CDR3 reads CASSSSGAAEELFF. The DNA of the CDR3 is TGTGCCAGCAGCAGCTCGGGGGCGGCCGAAGAACTGTTTTTT.

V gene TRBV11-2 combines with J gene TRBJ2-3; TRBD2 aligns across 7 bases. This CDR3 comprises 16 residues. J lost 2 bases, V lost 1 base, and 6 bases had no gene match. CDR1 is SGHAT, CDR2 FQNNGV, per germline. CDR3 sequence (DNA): TGTGCCAGCAGCTTAGGGGCCACTAGCGTCACAGATACGCAGTATTTT. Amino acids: CASSLGATSVTDTQYF.

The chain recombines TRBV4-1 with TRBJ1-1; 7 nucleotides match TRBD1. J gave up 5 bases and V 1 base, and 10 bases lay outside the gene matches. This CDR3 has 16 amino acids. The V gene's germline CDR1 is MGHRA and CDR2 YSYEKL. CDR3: CASSQGNRGAGTEAFF. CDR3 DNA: TGCGCCAGCAGCCAAGGAAACAGGGGCGCGGGTACTGAAGCTTTCTTT.

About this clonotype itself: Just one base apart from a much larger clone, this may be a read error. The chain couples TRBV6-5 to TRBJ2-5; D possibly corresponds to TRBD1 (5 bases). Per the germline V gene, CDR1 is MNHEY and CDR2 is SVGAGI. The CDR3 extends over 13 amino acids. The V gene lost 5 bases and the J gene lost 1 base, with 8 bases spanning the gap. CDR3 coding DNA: TGTGCCAGCAGTGAAGACAGCCAAGAGACCCAGTACTTC. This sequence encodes CASSEDSQETQYF.

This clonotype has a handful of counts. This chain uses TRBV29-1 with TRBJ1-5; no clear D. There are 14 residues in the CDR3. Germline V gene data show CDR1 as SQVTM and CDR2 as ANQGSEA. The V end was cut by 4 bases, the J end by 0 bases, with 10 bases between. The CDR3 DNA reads TGCAGCGTTGTAACAGCAGATAGCAATCAGCCCCAGCATTTT. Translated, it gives CSVVTADSNQPQHF.

The DNA of the CDR3 is TGTGCCAGCAGTGATAGACTCCTCTCTGGAAACACCATATATTTT. Translating it yields CASSDRLLSGNTIYF. The chain combines TRBV25-1 with TRBJ1-3, with D hard to call. Germline V gene sequence: CDR1 MGHDK, CDR2 SYGVNS. There are 15 residues in the CDR3. The V and J ends lost 3 bases and 0 bases respectively, with 9 bases between them.

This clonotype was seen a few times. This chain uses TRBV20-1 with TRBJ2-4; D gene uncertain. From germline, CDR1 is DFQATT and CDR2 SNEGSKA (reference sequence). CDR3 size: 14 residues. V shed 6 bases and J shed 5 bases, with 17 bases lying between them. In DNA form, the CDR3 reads TGCAGTGCAACGGGTCTCCTGGGTCAAAACATTCAGTACTTC. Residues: CSATGLLGQNIQYF.

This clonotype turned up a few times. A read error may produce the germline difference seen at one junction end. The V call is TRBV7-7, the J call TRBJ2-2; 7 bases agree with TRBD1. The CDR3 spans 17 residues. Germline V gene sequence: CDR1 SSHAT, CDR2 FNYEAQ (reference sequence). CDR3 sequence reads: CASSLGKGALNTGELFF. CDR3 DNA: TGTGCTAGCAGCTTGGGAAAGGGGGCCTTGAACACCGGGGAGCTGTTTTTT.

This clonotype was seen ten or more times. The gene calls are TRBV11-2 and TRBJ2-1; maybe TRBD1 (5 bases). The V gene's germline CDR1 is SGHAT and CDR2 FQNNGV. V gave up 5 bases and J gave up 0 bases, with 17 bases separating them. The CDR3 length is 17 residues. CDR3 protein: CASSPIGRASSYNEQFF. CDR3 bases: TGTGCCAGCAGCCCCATCGGCAGGGCCAGCTCCTACAATGAGCAGTTCTTC.

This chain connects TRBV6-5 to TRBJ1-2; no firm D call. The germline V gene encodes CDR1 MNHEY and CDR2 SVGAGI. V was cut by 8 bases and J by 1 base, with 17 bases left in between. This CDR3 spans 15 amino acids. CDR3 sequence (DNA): TGTGCCAGCCCCCGGGAGCAGATACTTAACTATGGCTACACCTTC. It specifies CASPREQILNYGYTF.

CDR3 DNA: TGTGCCAGCAGCTCCCTTGGGGGAAACACCGGGGAGCTGTTTTTT. It yields the protein CASSSLGGNTGELFF. This chain connects TRBV7-2 to TRBJ2-2; D could derive from TRBD1 or TRBD2 (5 bases each). Trimming pared 4 bases from V and 2 bases from J, leaving 11 bases between. CDR3 length: 15 residues. The germline V gene encodes CDR1 SGHTA and CDR2 FQGNSA.

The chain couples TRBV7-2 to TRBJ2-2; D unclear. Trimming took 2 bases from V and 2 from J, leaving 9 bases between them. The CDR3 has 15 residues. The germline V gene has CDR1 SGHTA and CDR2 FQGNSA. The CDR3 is CASSLQRLNTGELFF. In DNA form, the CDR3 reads TGTGCCAGCAGCTTACAGCGCCTCAACACCGGGGAGCTGTTTTTT.

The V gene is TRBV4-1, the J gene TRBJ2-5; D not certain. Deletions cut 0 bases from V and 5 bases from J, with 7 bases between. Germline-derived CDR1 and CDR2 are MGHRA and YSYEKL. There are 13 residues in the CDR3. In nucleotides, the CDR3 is TGCGCCAGCAGCCAAGAGCGACACGAGACCCAGTACTTC. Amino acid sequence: CASSQERHETQYF.